This entry lists 28 T cell receptor beta chains sequenced from one sample in a study of blood T cell repertoires in COVID-19. Sequencing used immunoSEQ multiplex PCR; TCRdb keeps in-frame clones, though not all of them. Of some 310,000 clones detected, 90% appear once; the ten largest clones hold about 1%. Sample: peripheral blood. Receptors were obtained from a woman in her 40s with COVID-19, enrolled during active disease.

The V and J genes are TRBV29-1 and TRBJ1-1; 8 bases are a match to TRBD1. The V segment lost 3 bases and the J segment 8 bases; nucleotides outside the gene matches: 23. Germline assignment: CDR1 SQVTM and CDR2 ANQGSEA. The CDR3 totals 18 residues. DNA for the CDR3: TGCAGCGTTGAGTCGAATCCAGGGGGCCGCGGGTGGAGAGTCGAAGCTTTCTTT. It is translated as CSVESNPGGRGWRVEAFF.

The V call is TRBV10-3, the J call TRBJ1-1, with a tentative D call TRBD1 (6 bases). CDR1 ENHRY and CDR2 SYGVKD come from the germline V gene. This CDR3 region has 14 residues. The ends were cut back, 6 bases at V and 2 bases at J, with 13 bases in the middle. CDR3 sequence (DNA): TGTGCCATCAGCCCAGGACAGACCAACACTGAAGCTTTCTTT. Its protein is CAISPGQTNTEAFF.

The chain links TRBV19 to TRBJ2-7; a weak D match, TRBD1 (5 bases). V dropped 6 bases and J dropped 3 bases, with 9 bases sitting between them. CDR1 is LNHDA, CDR2 SQIVND, per germline (reference sequence). The CDR3 consists of 12 residues. The CDR3 sequence is CASRAGRYEQYF. CDR3 sequence (DNA): TGTGCCAGTAGGGCAGGGCGCTACGAGCAGTACTTC.

The rearrangement uses TRBV28 and TRBJ1-2; 7 bases map to TRBD1. Trimming removed 7 bases from V and 8 bases from J; junction bases left unmatched: 16. The germline V gene has CDR1 MDHEN and CDR2 SYDVKM. The CDR3 length is 15 residues. The CDR3 sequence is CASTGGVDRVGGYTF. The CDR3 nucleotides read TGTGCCAGCACCGGTGGCGTCGACAGGGTGGGCGGCTACACCTTC.

The chain is built from TRBV28 and TRBJ2-1; 8 positions match TRBD2. Germline V gene lookup returns CDR1 MDHEN and CDR2 SYDVKM. J was trimmed by 1 base and V by 6 bases; bases with no gene match: 11. The CDR3 has 17 residues. CDR3 residues: CASRSRSGGDSYNEQFF. DNA of the CDR3: TGTGCCAGCAGGTCACGAAGCGGGGGAGATTCCTACAATGAGCAGTTCTTC.

This clone was picked up one time. The chain joins TRBV27 to TRBJ2-7; TRBD1 aligns across 8 bases. From germline, CDR1 is MNHEY and CDR2 SMNVEV (reference sequence). After removal of 9 bases from V and 2 bases from J, the junction contained 12 bases not matched to a gene. The CDR3 consists of 15 residues. This CDR3 is CASQLAGTGAYEQYF. The CDR3 DNA reads TGTGCCAGTCAATTGGCCGGGACAGGAGCCTACGAGCAGTACTTC.

The chain couples TRBV4-1 to TRBJ2-7; the match to TRBD1 covers 8 bases. Germline V gives CDR1 MGHRA, CDR2 YSYEKL. The CDR3 length is 16 residues. Trimming removed 0 bases from V and 4 bases from J; junction bases left unmatched: 8. The CDR3 DNA follows: TGCGCCAGCAGCCAAGATTGGGGGCAGGGGGCGTACGAGCAGTACTTC. Translation gives CASSQDWGQGAYEQYF.

The chain combines TRBV7-8 with TRBJ2-1; 9 bases align to TRBD2. J was trimmed by 13 bases and V by 0 bases; bases with no gene match: 13. Germline V lookup: CDR1 SGHVS, CDR2 FQNEAQ. This CDR3 spans 16 amino acids. CDR3 nucleotide sequence: TGTGCCAGCAGCTTAGCAAGTGCGGGAGGGGAGGGGGAACAGTTCTTC. Residues: CASSLASAGGEGEQFF.

This sequence joins TRBV5-6 and TRBJ1-5; possibly TRBD1 for D (5 bases). Trimming stripped 4 bases from V and 0 bases from J, with 11 bases between. In germline, CDR1 is SGHDT, CDR2 YYEEEE. CDR3 size: 15 residues. The CDR3, as DNA: TGTGCCAGCAGCCGTAGACAGAATAGCAATCAGCCCCAGCATTTT. It codes for CASSRRQNSNQPQHF.

J is TRBJ2-1 and V is TRBV9; 10 bases are a match to TRBD1. V shed 3 bases, J shed 6 bases, and the junction held 12 bases outside the gene matches. Germline V lookup: CDR1 SGDLS, CDR2 YYNGEE. The CDR3 length is 17 residues. CDR3 in DNA: TGTGCCAGCAGCGCGAGGGGCGGACAGGGGGGTATCAATGAGCAGTTCTTC. Its translation: CASSARGGQGGINEQFF.

The V gene is TRBV7-9, the J gene TRBJ2-7; 8 nucleotides align to TRBD2. V shed 5 bases, J shed 3 bases, and the junction held 12 bases outside the gene matches. Germline CDR1 and CDR2: SEHNR and FQNEAQ (reference sequence). This CDR3 region has 16 residues. This CDR3 is CASSLGRGGLFYEQYF. The CDR3 region has the DNA TGTGCCAGCAGCCTCGGGAGGGGCGGCCTGTTCTACGAGCAGTACTTC.

The chain joins TRBV19 to TRBJ2-1, with D possibly TRBD2 on 5 matching bases. Germline V gene data show CDR1 as LNHDA and CDR2 as SQIVND (reference sequence). V lost 5 bases, J lost 7 bases, and 18 bases lay in between. The CDR3 runs 15 residues. CDR3 region: CASSPLSGNLNEQFF. The CDR3, as DNA: TGTGCCAGTAGTCCCTTGTCGGGGAACTTAAATGAGCAGTTCTTC. The full variable domain, its missing parts supplied by reference TRBV19 and TRBJ2-1, is DGGITQSPKYLFRKEGQNVTLSCEQNLNHDAMYWYRQDPGQGLRLIYYSQIVNDFQKGDIAEGYSVSREKKESFPLTVTSAQKNPTAFYLCASSPLSGNLNEQFFGPGTRLTVL.

V gene TRBV6-2 or TRBV6-3 combines with J gene TRBJ1-2, with a tentative D call TRBD1 (6 bases). The CDR3 has 15 residues. The germline CDR1 and CDR2 sequences are MNHEY and SVGEGT. Deletions cut 6 bases from V and 2 bases from J, with 16 bases between. The CDR3: CASRPTGIRNYGYTF. CDR3 DNA sequence: TGTGCCAGCAGACCTACAGGGATTAGGAACTATGGCTACACCTTC.

The CDR3, as DNA: TGTGCCAGCAGGGGACTAGCGGGGAGCTACGAGCAGTACTTC. Residues: CASRGLAGSYEQYF. The chain recombines TRBV3-1 (or the pseudogene TRBV3-2) with TRBJ2-7; 13 bases fit TRBD2. Germline CDR1 is LGHDT and CDR2 is YNNKEL (reference sequence). The CDR3 has 14 residues. Trimming cost V 6 bases and J 3 bases; bases outside gene matches: 2.

The V and J genes are TRBV5-1 and TRBJ2-3; a weak D match, TRBD2 (5 bases). The germline gives CDR1 SGHRS, CDR2 YFSETQ. The CDR3 has 17 amino acids. With 0 bases removed from V and 1 base from J, the gap between germline ends came to 15 bases. The CDR3: CASSLVPTKGGTDTQYF. The CDR3 bases are TGCGCCAGCAGCTTGGTCCCCACTAAGGGAGGCACAGATACGCAGTATTTT.

V and J are TRBV6-5 and TRBJ1-2, with TRBD1 identical over 8 bases. The V and J ends lost 7 bases and 3 bases, in that order; junction bases with no gene match: 4. CDR1 is MNHEY and CDR2 is SVGAGI in the germline V gene. The CDR3 runs 13 residues. CDR3 DNA sequence: TGTGCCAGCACCCGGACAGGGCACTATGGCTACACCTTC. Translating it yields CASTRTGHYGYTF.

The chain uses TRBV7-3 and TRBJ2-3; weak D call: TRBD2 (5 bases). V was cut by 3 bases and J by 0 bases, with 13 bases left in between. Germline V gene lookup returns CDR1 SGHTA and CDR2 FQGTGA. The CDR3 covers 16 residues. CDR3 region: CASSFESGTSTDTQYF. CDR3 sequence (DNA): TGTGCCAGCAGCTTTGAAAGCGGAACTAGCACAGATACGCAGTATTTT.

The rearrangement uses TRBV2 and TRBJ2-2, with TRBD2 identical over 8 bases. The CDR3 loop spans 15 amino acids. Germline V gene sequence: CDR1 SNHLY, CDR2 FYNNEI. V dropped 5 bases and J dropped 5; count of bases not matched to a gene: 7. As DNA, the CDR3 is TGTGCCAGCAGTATGACGGGACTAGGGACCGGGGAGCTGTTTTTT. Translating gives CASSMTGLGTGELFF.

The chain recombines TRBV28 with TRBJ1-2, with D perhaps matching TRBD1 (5 bases). The CDR3 has 17 residues. Germline assignment: CDR1 MDHEN and CDR2 SYDVKM. Trimming took off 8 bases at V and 1 base at J, with 23 bases between the two ends. The CDR3 DNA is TGTGCCAGCGGTCAACAGGAGACACTTACGATTAACTATGGCTACACCTTC. This sequence encodes CASGQQETLTINYGYTF.

The V and J genes are TRBV5-4 and TRBJ2-7; 9 bases are shared with TRBD1. V lost 4 bases to trimming and J lost 4 bases; unmatched junction nucleotides: 3. The CDR3 extends over 13 amino acids. CDR1 and CDR2 (germline): SGHNT, YYREEE (reference sequence). CDR3 region: CASSLDRGYEQYF. The CDR3 nucleotides are TGTGCCAGCAGCCTGGACAGGGGTTACGAGCAGTACTTC.

This clone was detected only once. The chain carries TRBV5-1 and TRBJ2-1, with D tentatively TRBD2 (5 bases). Germline V gene lookup returns CDR1 SGHRS and CDR2 YFSETQ. V lost 7 bases and J 0 bases, leaving 8 bases between the germline ends. This CDR3 region has 13 residues. The DNA of the CDR3 is TGCGCCAGCGAGGACTCCTCCTACAATGAGCAGTTCTTC. Its translation is CASEDSSYNEQFF.

This chain uses TRBV6-2 or TRBV6-3 with TRBJ1-1, with D perhaps matching TRBD1 (5 bases). Germline V lookup: CDR1 MNHEY, CDR2 SVGEGT. The CDR3 sequence is 14 residues long. V lost 2 bases and J 4 bases, leaving 11 bases between the germline ends. The CDR3 here is CASSYIGRGTEAFF. CDR3 nucleotide sequence: TGTGCCAGCAGTTACATTGGGAGGGGCACTGAAGCTTTCTTT.

This chain joins TRBV6-2 or TRBV6-3 and TRBJ1-5, with D perhaps matching TRBD1 (6 bases). Germline values: CDR1 MNHEY, CDR2 SVGEGT. Trimming took off 5 bases at V and 1 base at J, with 9 bases between the two ends. CDR3 length: 14 residues. The CDR3 DNA follows: TGTGCCAGCAGTAACAGGGTCAGCAATCAGCCCCAGCATTTT. Protein product: CASSNRVSNQPQHF.

This clone was observed once. J is TRBJ2-7 and V is TRBV24-1; 10 nucleotides line up with TRBD1. CDR1 and CDR2 from the germline V gene are KGHDR and SFDVKD. The CDR3 length is 17 residues. V was pared by 4 bases and J by 3 bases, with 11 bases of the junction left unmatched. CDR3 sequence (DNA): TGTGCCACCAGTGAGGGGACAGGGGCGGCGACCAACTACGAGCAGTACTTC. This sequence encodes CATSEGTGAATNYEQYF.

In its sample, this clone was seen once. J is TRBJ1-1 and V is TRBV6-5; the D gene is possibly TRBD1 (5 bases). The germline gives CDR1 MNHEY, CDR2 SVGAGI. Trimming pared 7 bases from V and 3 bases from J, leaving 9 bases between. The CDR3 has 12 residues. The CDR3 DNA reads TGTGCCAGCAAACAGGTCTACACTGAAGCTTTCTTT. Translating it yields CASKQVYTEAFF.

The gene calls are TRBV27 and TRBJ1-2; D remains ambiguous. V was clipped by 6 bases and J by 2 bases, with 13 bases between them. Germline V gene data show CDR1 as MNHEY and CDR2 as SMNVEV (reference sequence). The CDR3 contains 14 residues. The chain's CDR3 is CASRSFVSNYGYTF. The CDR3 region has the DNA TGTGCCAGCAGGTCCTTTGTCTCCAACTATGGCTACACCTTC.

A single count supports this clone. The J gene is TRBJ2-1, the V gene TRBV27, with 13 bases aligning to TRBD2. Germline-derived CDR1 and CDR2 are MNHEY and SMNVEV (reference sequence). The CDR3 is 17 residues long. The J segment lost 8 bases and the V segment lost 6 bases, leaving 13 bases of the junction unmatched. The CDR3 sequence: CASRIVLLAGGPDEQFF. In nucleotides, the CDR3 is TGTGCCAGCAGAATCGTCTTACTAGCGGGGGGGCCCGATGAGCAGTTCTTC.

This clone has a handful of counts. The rearrangement uses TRBV7-2 and TRBJ1-5, with D unclear. The germline gives CDR1 SGHTA, CDR2 FQGNSA. Trimming stripped 6 bases from V and 5 bases from J, with 8 bases between. This CDR3 has 12 residues. CDR3 protein: CASSETHQPQHF. The CDR3 nucleotides read TGTGCCAGCAGTGAAACACATCAGCCCCAGCATTTT.